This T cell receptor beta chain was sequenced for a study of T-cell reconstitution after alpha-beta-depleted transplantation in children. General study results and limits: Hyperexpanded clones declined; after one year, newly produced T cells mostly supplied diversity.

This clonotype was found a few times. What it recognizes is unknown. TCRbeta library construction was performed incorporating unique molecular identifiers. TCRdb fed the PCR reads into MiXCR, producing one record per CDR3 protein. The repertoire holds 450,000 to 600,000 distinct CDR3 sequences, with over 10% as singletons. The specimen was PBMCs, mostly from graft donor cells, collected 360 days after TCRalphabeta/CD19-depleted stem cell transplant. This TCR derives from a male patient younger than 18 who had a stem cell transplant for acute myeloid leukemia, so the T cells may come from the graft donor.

Written as DNA, the CDR3 is TGTGCCAGCAGCCCCCTATTGTTGGAAGGGGGCACAGATACGCAGTATTTT. Translation gives CASSPLLLEGGTDTQYF. The V gene is TRBV28, the J gene TRBJ2-3; weak D call: TRBD1 (5 bases). Germline CDR1 MDHEN, CDR2 SYDVKM. This CDR3 spans 17 amino acids. The V gene lost 6 bases and the J gene lost 1 base, with 20 bases spanning the gap.